This T cell receptor beta chain came from a study of human T cells and chemical hapten exposure. This CDR3 contains 15 residues. CDR1 SGHRS and CDR2 YFSETQ come from the germline V gene. V was clipped by 5 bases and J by 0 bases, with 11 bases between them. One entry per CDR3 protein results from TCRdb running MiXCR on the RACE reads. The table records roughly 50,000 distinct CDR3 sequences, 9.9% of them present only once. This clonotype was recorded at least ten times. This sample's time point: patch test 3, about 24 weeks after DPC sensitization. Treatment noted: therapeutic diphenylcyclopropenone sensitization with weekly scalp DPC.

This chain links TRBV5-1 with TRBJ2-2, with D uncertain. Source: whole blood, taken in connection with sensitization to the hapten diphenylcyclopropenone (DPC). This sequence originates from a middle-aged woman with alopecia areata. Some clones in this sample may be carry-over from other donors' samples. The CDR3: CASSSRAPNTGELFF. CDR3 bases: TGCGCCAGCAGTAGTAGGGCGCCGAACACCGGGGAGCTGTTTTTT.